What follows describes a single TCR beta chain. No cognate antigen has been identified for it. No base quality information exists; no much larger clone differs at one position. The library was built by means of PCR. TCRdb names Illumina HiSeq 2500 as the instrument used. To reduce PCR and sequencing biases, unique molecular identifiers were incorporated into the TCR beta cDNA libraries. Roughly 0.5 million cDNA molecules were obtained per 1 to 10 million input T cells, so each molecule approximated one T cell. The patient libraries were prepared and sequenced using the same protocol as the earlier healthy control dataset. Samples belonging to the same batch were prepared together, multiplexed and sequenced on a shared HiSeq lane. As for how the authors treated the data: MIGEC handled the raw barcoded reads, throwing out single-read molecular identifier groups before consensus assembly and CDR3 extraction. VDJtools was used for post-analysis of the clonotype tables, with diversity normalized by down-sampling every dataset to the smallest sample size. In repertoire overlap clustering, CDR3 amino acid sequences, but not nucleotide sequences, were matched to correct batch-related cross-sample contamination. TCRdb redid the processing of the public reads, applying fastp at Q25 and MiXCR, and retained in-frame beta chains. Identical CDR3 proteins give one entry, which carries the most common genes and DNA. The authors' filters were not applied to this entry. This sample comprises 750,000 to 950,000 distinct CDR3 sequences, 53% of them detected only once. About 4.8% of the sample is in the top ten clones.

The sample belongs to a study of post-analysis software for immune sequencing data (dated by TCRdb to the mid-2010s). Turning to the overall study: Recorded disease courses included relapsing-remitting, secondary progressive and progressive-relapsing multiple sclerosis, with some patients lacking subtype annotation. A subset of samples was prepared in parallel using single-end sample barcoding, then pooled and co-amplified after Illumina adapter ligation. The multiple sclerosis patient repertoires were compared with approximately 11 previously published healthy control repertoires from donors aged about 6 to 28 years.

V gives up 5 bases and J gives up 10 bases, and the segment between their germline ends measures 12 bases. From the germline V gene, CDR1 is SGHVS and CDR2 is FQNEAQ. The CDR3 contains 13 residues, cysteine and phenylalanine counted. Here the CDR3 DNA is all that survives: 39 bases in frame from base 1. What the authors observed across the whole study: Multiple sclerosis patients had significantly lower normalized Chao1 diversity than controls, a result that suggests substantial peripheral T-cell clonal expansion. The multiple sclerosis patient group was slightly younger than the control group. Direct clustering with F measure revealed strong co-clustering of samples prepared in the same batch, which led to a batch-effect correction. Several TRBV segments, including TRBV5-6, TRBV5-1 and TRBV20-1, were significantly more frequent in patients than controls.

To demonstrate the VDJtools post-analysis software, the study profiled TCR beta repertoires from the peripheral blood of about 13 young patients with multiple sclerosis. The multiple sclerosis patients were children and adolescents ranging in age from about 6 to 16 years. This sequence uses TRBV7-8 and TRBJ1-6, with the identity of the D gene unclear. Sequenced: blood. The clonotype was recovered from a girl aged 10 to 17 with multiple sclerosis. CDR3 reads: CASSQESHSPLHF. In nucleotides, the sequence is TGTGCCAGCAGCCAGGAGTCGCACTCACCCCTCCACTTT.